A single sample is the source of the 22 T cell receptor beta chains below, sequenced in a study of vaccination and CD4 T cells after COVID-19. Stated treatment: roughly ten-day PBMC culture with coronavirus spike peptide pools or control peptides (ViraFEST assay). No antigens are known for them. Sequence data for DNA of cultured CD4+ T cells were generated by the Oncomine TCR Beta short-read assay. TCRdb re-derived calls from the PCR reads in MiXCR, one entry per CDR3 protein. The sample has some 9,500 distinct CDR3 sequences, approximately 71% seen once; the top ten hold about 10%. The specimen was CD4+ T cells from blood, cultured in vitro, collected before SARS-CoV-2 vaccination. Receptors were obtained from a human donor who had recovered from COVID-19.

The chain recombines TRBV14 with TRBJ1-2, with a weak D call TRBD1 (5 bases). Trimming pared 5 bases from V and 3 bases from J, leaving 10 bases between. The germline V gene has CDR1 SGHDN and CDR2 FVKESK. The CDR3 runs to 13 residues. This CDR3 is CASSFDRYYGYTF. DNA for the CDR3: TGTGCCAGCAGCTTCGACAGATACTATGGCTACACCTTC.

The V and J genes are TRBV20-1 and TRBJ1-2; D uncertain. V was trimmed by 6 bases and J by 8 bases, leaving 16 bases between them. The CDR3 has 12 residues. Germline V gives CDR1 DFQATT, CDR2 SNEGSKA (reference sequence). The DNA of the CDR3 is TGCAGTGCCCGCGTACGGTTTGGAGGCTACACCTTC. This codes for CSARVRFGGYTF.

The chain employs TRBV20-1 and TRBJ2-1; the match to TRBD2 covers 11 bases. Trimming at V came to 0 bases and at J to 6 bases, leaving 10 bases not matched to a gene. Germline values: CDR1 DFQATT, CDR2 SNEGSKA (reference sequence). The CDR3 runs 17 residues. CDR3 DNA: TGCAGTGCTAGAGATGGACTAGCGGGTGATTGGGGCAATGAGCAGTTCTTC. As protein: CSARDGLAGDWGNEQFF.

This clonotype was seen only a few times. CDR3 amino acids: CASSQTQGARNQPQHF. In DNA, the CDR3 is TGTGCCAGCAGTCAGACACAGGGGGCGCGCAATCAGCCCCAGCATTTT. J is TRBJ1-5 and V is TRBV6-1; 9 bases align to TRBD1. The V gene end was trimmed by 5 bases and the J gene end by 2 bases; junction bases not matched to a gene: 7. The CDR3 is 16 residues long. The germline V gene has CDR1 MNHNS and CDR2 SASEGT.

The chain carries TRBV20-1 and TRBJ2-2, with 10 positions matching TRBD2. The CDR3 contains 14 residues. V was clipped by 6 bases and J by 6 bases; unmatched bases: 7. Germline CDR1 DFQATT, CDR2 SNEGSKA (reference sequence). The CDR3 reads CSAPLAGVPGELFF. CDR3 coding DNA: TGCAGTGCCCCGCTAGCGGGAGTACCCGGGGAGCTGTTTTTT.

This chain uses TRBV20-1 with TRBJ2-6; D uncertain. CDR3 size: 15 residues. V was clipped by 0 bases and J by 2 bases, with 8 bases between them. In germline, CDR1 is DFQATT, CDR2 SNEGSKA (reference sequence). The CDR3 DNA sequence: TGCAGTGCTAGAGAGGGGAATCCTGGGGCCAACGTCCTGACTTTC. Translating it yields CSAREGNPGANVLTF.

CDR3 sequence: CSALTLGSGTNNEQFF. The CDR3 bases are TGCAGTGCCCTCACCTTGGGTAGCGGGACCAACAATGAGCAGTTCTTC. The chain has TRBV20-1 and TRBJ2-1, with 8 bases identical to TRBD2. Looked up from germline, CDR1 is DFQATT and CDR2 is SNEGSKA (reference sequence). The CDR3 sequence is 16 residues long. The V segment lost 6 bases and the J segment 5 bases; nucleotides outside the gene matches: 15.

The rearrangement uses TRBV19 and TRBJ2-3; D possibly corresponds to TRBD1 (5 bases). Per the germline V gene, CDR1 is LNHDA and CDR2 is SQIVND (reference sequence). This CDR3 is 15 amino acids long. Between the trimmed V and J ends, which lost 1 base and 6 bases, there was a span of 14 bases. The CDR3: CASSIAGRAGDTQYF. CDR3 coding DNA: TGTGCCAGTAGTATAGCGGGCAGGGCTGGCGATACGCAGTATTTT.

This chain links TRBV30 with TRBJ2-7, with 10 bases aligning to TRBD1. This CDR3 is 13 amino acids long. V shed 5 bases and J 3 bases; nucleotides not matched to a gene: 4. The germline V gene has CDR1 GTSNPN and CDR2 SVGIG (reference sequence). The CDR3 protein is CAWQRDRGYEQYF. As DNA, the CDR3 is TGTGCCTGGCAGCGGGACAGGGGCTACGAGCAGTACTTC.

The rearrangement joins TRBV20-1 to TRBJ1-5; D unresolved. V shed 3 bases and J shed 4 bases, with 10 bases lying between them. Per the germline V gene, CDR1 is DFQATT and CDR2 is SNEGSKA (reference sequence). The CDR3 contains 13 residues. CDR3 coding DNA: TGCAGTGCTAGGGGGAACGCAAATCAGCCCCAGCATTTT. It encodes CSARGNANQPQHF.

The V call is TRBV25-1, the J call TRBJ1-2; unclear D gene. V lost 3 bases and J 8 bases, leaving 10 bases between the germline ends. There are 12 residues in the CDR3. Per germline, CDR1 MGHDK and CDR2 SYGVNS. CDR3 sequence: CASSDPVAGYTF. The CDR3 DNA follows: TGTGCCAGCAGTGATCCAGTTGCAGGCTACACCTTC.

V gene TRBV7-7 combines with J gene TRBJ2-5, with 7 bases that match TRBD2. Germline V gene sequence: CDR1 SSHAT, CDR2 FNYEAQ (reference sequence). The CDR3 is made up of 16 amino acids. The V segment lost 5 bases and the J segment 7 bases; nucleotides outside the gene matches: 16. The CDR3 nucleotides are TGTGCCAGCAGCCCGAATGGCGGGAGATCCGGCGGGACCCAGTACTTC. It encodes CASSPNGGRSGGTQYF.

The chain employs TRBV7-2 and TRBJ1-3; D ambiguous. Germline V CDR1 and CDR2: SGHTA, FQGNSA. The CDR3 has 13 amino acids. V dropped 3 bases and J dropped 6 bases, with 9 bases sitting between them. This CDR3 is CASSFRRENTIYF. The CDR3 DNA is TGTGCCAGCAGCTTTAGGAGGGAAAACACCATATATTTT.

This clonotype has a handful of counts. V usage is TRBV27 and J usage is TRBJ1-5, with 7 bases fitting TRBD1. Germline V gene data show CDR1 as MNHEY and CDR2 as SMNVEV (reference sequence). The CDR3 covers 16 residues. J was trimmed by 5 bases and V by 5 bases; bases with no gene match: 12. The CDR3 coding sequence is TGTGCCAGCAGTCCGGGACAGCCCGGTGGTTATCAGCCCCAGCATTTT. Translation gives CASSPGQPGGYQPQHF.

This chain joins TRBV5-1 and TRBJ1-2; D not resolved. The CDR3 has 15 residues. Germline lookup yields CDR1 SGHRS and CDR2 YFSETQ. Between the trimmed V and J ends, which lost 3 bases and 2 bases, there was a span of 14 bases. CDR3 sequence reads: CASSWFPGPNYGYTF. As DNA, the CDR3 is TGCGCCAGCAGCTGGTTTCCGGGCCCCAACTATGGCTACACCTTC.

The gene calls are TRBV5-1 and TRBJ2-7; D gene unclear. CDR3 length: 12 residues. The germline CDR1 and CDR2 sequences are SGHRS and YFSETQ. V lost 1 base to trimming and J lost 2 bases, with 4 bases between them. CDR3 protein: CASSLTPYEQYF. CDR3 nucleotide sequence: TGCGCCAGCAGCTTGACCCCCTACGAGCAGTACTTC.

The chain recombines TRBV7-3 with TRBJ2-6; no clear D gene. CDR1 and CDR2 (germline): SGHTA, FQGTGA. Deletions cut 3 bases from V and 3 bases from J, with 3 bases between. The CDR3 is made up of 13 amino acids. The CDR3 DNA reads TGTGCCAGCAGCTTGGGTGGGGCCAACGTCCTGACTTTC. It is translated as CASSLGGANVLTF.

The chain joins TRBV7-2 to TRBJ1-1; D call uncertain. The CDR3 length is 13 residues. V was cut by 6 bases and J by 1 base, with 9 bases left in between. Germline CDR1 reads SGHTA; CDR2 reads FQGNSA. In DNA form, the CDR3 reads TGTGCCAGCAGTAAGACCGGGAACACTGAAGCTTTCTTT. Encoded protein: CASSKTGNTEAFF.

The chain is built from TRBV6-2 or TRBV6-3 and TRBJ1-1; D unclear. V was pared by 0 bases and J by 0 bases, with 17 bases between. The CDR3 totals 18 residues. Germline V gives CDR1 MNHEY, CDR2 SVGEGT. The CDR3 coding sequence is TGTGCCAGCAGTTACTCTACGGCAGGCAGAATCATGAACACTGAAGCTTTCTTT. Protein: CASSYSTAGRIMNTEAFF.

CDR3 sequence: CASSLSREGEQYF. CDR3 bases: TGTGCCAGCAGTTTGTCGCGGGAGGGCGAGCAGTACTTC. This chain uses TRBV6-5 with TRBJ2-7, with 9 bases matching TRBD2. CDR1 and CDR2 from the germline V gene are MNHEY and SVGAGI. V lost 4 bases and J lost 6; bases outside the gene matches: 4. This CDR3 region has 13 residues.

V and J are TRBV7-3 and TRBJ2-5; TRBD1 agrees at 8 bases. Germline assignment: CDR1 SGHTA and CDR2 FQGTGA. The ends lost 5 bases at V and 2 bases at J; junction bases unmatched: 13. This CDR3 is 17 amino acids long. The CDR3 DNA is TGTGCCAGCAGCCTGTCTGGACAGGGATCCGCACAAGAGACCCAGTACTTC. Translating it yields CASSLSGQGSAQETQYF.

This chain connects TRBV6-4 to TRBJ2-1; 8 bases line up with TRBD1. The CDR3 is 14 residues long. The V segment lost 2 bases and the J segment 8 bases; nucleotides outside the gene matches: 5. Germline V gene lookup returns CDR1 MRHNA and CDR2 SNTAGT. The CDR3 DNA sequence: TGTGCCAGCAGTGACACCGACAGGGGCCATGAGCAGTTCTTC. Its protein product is CASSDTDRGHEQFF.